The clone carrying this TCR beta chain was counted once. This entry belongs to a study of blood T cell repertoires in COVID-19. Study in general: Researchers got acute and convalescent COVID-19 samples from the United States, Italy and Spain.

Trimming took 4 bases from V and 8 from J, leaving 22 bases between them. The CDR3 sequence is 16 residues long. Per germline, CDR1 WSHSY and CDR2 SAAADI. TCRdb keeps only in-frame clones here, not all; method: immunoSEQ multiplex PCR. The sample has some 250,000 clones; approximately 90% are singletons. Living in 24 US areas, the participants were between 18 and 89 years of age. Input material: PBMCs or T cells enriched from blood (not recorded which). This receptor was identified in a human donor in a cohort exposed to, infected with or recovered from COVID-19 (not recorded which). The donor label of this sample is uncertain. The chain has TRBV10-2 and TRBJ2-3; a weak D match, TRBD2 (5 bases). The CDR3 sequence is CASSVSSHLSEGTQYF. The CDR3, as DNA: TGCGCCAGCAGTGTGAGCTCACACCTGTCTGAGGGTACGCAGTATTTT.